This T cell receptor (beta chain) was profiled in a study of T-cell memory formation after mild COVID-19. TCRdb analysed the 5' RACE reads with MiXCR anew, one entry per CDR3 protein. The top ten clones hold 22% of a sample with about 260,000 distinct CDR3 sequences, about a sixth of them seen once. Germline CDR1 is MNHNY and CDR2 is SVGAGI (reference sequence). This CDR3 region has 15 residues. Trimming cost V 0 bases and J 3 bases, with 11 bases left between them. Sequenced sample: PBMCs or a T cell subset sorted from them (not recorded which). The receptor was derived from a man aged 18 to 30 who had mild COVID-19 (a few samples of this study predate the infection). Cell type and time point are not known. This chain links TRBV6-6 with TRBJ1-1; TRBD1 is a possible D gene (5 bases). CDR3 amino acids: CASSYSPGGDTEAFF. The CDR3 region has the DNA TGTGCCAGCAGTTACTCACCGGGAGGGGACACTGAAGCTTTCTTT.